What follows describes a single T cell receptor beta chain. Its specificity is unknown. The protocol was immunoSEQ multiplex PCR, while the TCRdb copy is restricted to in-frame clones and leaves out a portion. The sample yields just over 65,000 clones, roughly 87% seen once. This sample was included in a study of T cell responses to AZD1222 COVID-19 vaccine. The wider study: Second-dose intervals near 4 or 12 weeks were combined.

The germline V and J ends were trimmed by 6 bases and 4 bases, with 6 bases remaining between them. The CDR3 length is 11 residues. CDR1 is SNHLY, CDR2 FYNNEI, per germline. Study outcomes and limitations: Nearly half of the spike-specific TCRs reportedly recognize variant regions that carry no mutations.

Sequenced material: peripheral blood, taken on day 0 of AZD1222 vaccination. The clonotype was recovered from an adult in good health. The chain is built from TRBV2 and TRBJ1-2, with TRBD1 as a possible D gene (6 bases). The CDR3 nucleotides are TGTGCCAGCAGGACAGGCTATGGCTACACCTTC. Its translation is CASRTGYGYTF.